The 8 T cell receptor beta chains presented below share a single source sample, sequenced in a study of T cells after yellow fever vaccination (dated by TCRdb to between 2018 and 2021). Library preparation used 5' RACE. The run used an Illumina NovaSeq 6000. The public reads were run again by TCRdb, first through fastp at Q25 and then through MiXCR, and only productive beta chains were kept. Rows with a matching CDR3 protein are joined into one entry that keeps the most common DNA and genes. Recorded for this sample are 300,000 to 400,000 distinct CDR3 sequences; over 8.5% of them occurred a single time. Roughly 3% of the sample belongs to the ten largest clones. In light of the paper, this sample's treatment or condition label describes: live attenuated yellow fever vaccine strain. This specimen was CD4+ T cells sorted from PBMCs, taken 45 days after the yellow fever booster vaccination. These receptors were taken from a man between 18 and 29 years old who received the YFV17D yellow fever vaccine.

Many counts were recorded for this clonotype. V is TRBV12-3 or TRBV12-4 and J is TRBJ1-2; D is ambiguous. Trimming removed 2 bases from V and 8 bases from J, with 12 bases in between. The CDR3 totals 13 residues. The CDR3 region has the DNA TGTGCCAGCAGTTTATGGAGGGAGGGAGGCTACACCTTC. The encoded protein is CASSLWREGGYTF.

The genes are TRBV20-1 and TRBJ1-1, with a tentative D call TRBD1 (5 bases). CDR3 length equals 11 residues. Per the germline V gene, CDR1 is DFQATT and CDR2 is SNEGSKA (reference sequence). V dropped 6 bases and J dropped 6 bases, with 11 bases sitting between them. Here the CDR3 DNA reads TGCAGTGCCCTCCGGGGGTCTGAAGCTTTCTTT. It specifies CSALRGSEAFF.

The chain has TRBV6-5 and TRBJ1-2; D may be TRBD1 (6 bases). V was trimmed by 6 bases and J by 2 bases, leaving 16 bases between them. This CDR3 has 15 amino acids. Germline lookup yields CDR1 MNHEY and CDR2 SVGAGI. The CDR3 is CASRDDRSGNYGYTF. CDR3 coding DNA: TGTGCCAGCAGAGACGACAGGTCAGGAAACTATGGCTACACCTTC.

This rearrangement joins TRBV7-2 to TRBJ1-2; D unclear. V lost 0 bases, J lost 3 bases, and 8 bases lay in between. CDR1 and CDR2 (germline): SGHTA, FQGNSA. This CDR3 has 14 amino acids. The CDR3 DNA is TGTGCCAGCAGCTTAGCTAACACCGACTATGGCTACACCTTC. Protein: CASSLANTDYGYTF.

The chain has TRBV7-8 and TRBJ1-1; D uncertain. CDR3 length: 13 residues. CDR1 and CDR2 from the germline V gene are SGHVS and FQNEAQ. Trimming cost V 6 bases and J 1 base, with 9 bases left between them. CDR3: CASRQAANTEAFF. CDR3 coding DNA: TGTGCCAGCAGGCAGGCCGCGAACACTGAAGCTTTCTTT. The variable domain in full, with the rest retrieved from reference TRBV7-8 and TRBJ1-1, is GAGVSQSPRYKVAKRGQDVALRCDPISGHVSLFWYQQALGQGPEFLTYFQNEAQLDKSGLPSDRFFAERPEGSVSTLKIQRTQQEDSAVYLCASRQAANTEAFFGQGTRLTVV.

This clonotype was picked up a small number of times. V is TRBV10-3 and J is TRBJ2-1, with D unclear. Per germline, CDR1 ENHRY and CDR2 SYGVKD. The CDR3 has 14 amino acids. Trimming pared 3 bases from V and 7 bases from J, leaving 13 bases between. The DNA of the CDR3 is TGTGCCATCAGTGAATCTTCCCTATGGAATGAGCAGTTCTTC. This translates into CAISESSLWNEQFF.

This chain links TRBV7-9 with TRBJ2-5; 16 bases are shared with TRBD2. Per germline, CDR1 SEHNR and CDR2 FQNEAQ (reference sequence). CDR3 size: 16 residues. J gave up 6 bases and V 5 bases, and 6 bases lay outside the gene matches. CDR3: CASSPGTSGGGQTQYF. CDR3 sequence (DNA): TGTGCCAGCAGCCCCGGGACTAGCGGGGGGGGGCAGACCCAGTACTTC.

This clonotype was seen many times. The chain combines TRBV11-1 with TRBJ2-2; 8 positions agree with TRBD1. J gave up 1 base and V 5 bases, and 3 bases lay outside the gene matches. CDR3 length equals 15 residues. Germline CDR1 SGHAT, CDR2 FQDESV (reference sequence). This chain's CDR3 is CASSPGTGNTGELFF. In DNA, the CDR3 is TGTGCCAGCAGCCCCGGGACAGGGAACACCGGGGAGCTGTTTTTT.